The TCR beta chain under discussion was sequenced for a study of T cells in Graves' hyperthyroidism and ophthalmopathy. Template material for amplifying TCR beta CDR3 regions consisted of RNA transcripts. In the first-round RT-PCR of the TCR CDR3, the HTBI primer set was used. TCRdb fed the multiplex PCR reads into MiXCR, producing one record per CDR3 protein. There are some 350,000 distinct CDR3 sequences in the sample; roughly 25% occur only once, and more than 60% lies in the top ten. The V gene's germline CDR1 is MNHEY and CDR2 SMNVEV (reference sequence). After removal of 4 bases from V and 3 bases from J, the junction contained 7 bases not matched to a gene. This CDR3 has 16 amino acids. The table lists this clonotype with a count of one. What it recognizes is unknown. Newly diagnosed patients aged 18 to 65 had hyperthyroidism of under 2 months' duration. Findings and limits, study-wide: The model forecast ophthalmopathy, anticipating it by a median roughly 6 months before onset.

The TCR was taken from a man aged 45 to 65 with Graves' hyperthyroidism. The chain carries TRBV27 and TRBJ2-3, with 10 bases that match TRBD2. Input material: blood. The CDR3 here is CASSSLLGLATDTQYF. CDR3 DNA sequence: TGTGCCAGCAGTTCCCTCCTGGGACTAGCGACAGATACGCAGTATTTT.